This is a list of T cell receptor beta chains from one sample in a study of blood T cell repertoires in COVID-19. Using immunoSEQ multiplex PCR, the repertoire was profiled, and TCRdb retains in-frame clones only, with some absent. The sample contains approximately 250,000 clones, roughly 86% of which appear only once. The specimen was peripheral blood. The receptors derive from a man in his forties with active or convalescent COVID-19. Both conserved end residues are part of each CDR3. Each record gives: V gene, clone size, J gene, D gene, CDR3 DNA, CDR3 protein. A D gene is named only where the DNA matches it firmly. A row's size may be missing; if present it is once, few, many or a size class.

V gene: TRBV11-3
clone size: few
J gene: TRBJ2-1
D gene: TRBD2
CDR3 DNA: TGTGCCAGCAGCTTAGGCCGCGGGAGGAACAATGAGCAGTTCTTC
CDR3 protein: CASSLGRGRNNEQFF

V gene: TRBV5-1
clone size: few
J gene: TRBJ2-1
D gene: -
CDR3 DNA: TGCGCCAGCAGCTTGGCCTTCAATGAGCAGTTCTTC
CDR3 protein: CASSLAFNEQFF

V gene: TRBV7-9
clone size: -
J gene: TRBJ2-2
D gene: TRBD1
CDR3 DNA: TGTGCCAGCAGCGGGGACAGGGCCGGGGAGCTGTTTTTT
CDR3 protein: CASSGDRAGELFF

V gene: TRBV2
clone size: -
J gene: TRBJ2-5
D gene: -
CDR3 DNA: TGTGCCAGCAGTGAGCCCTATTGGCGGGGTCCTGGAGAGACCCAGTACTTC
CDR3 protein: CASSEPYWRGPGETQYF

V gene: TRBV27
clone size: -
J gene: TRBJ2-3
D gene: TRBD1
CDR3 DNA: TGCGGGACAGGAAGCACAGATACGCAGTATTTT
CDR3 protein: CGTGSTDTQYF

V gene: TRBV5-8
clone size: -
J gene: TRBJ1-2
D gene: -
CDR3 DNA: TGTGCCAGCAGCGCCGGGACAACGTGGCACTATGGCTACACCTTC
CDR3 protein: CASSAGTTWHYGYTF

V gene: TRBV24-1
clone size: -
J gene: TRBJ2-5
D gene: -
CDR3 DNA: TGTGCCACCTCCTCACGCGGCCAAGAGACCCAGTACTTC
CDR3 protein: CATSSRGQETQYF

V gene: TRBV7-9
clone size: -
J gene: TRBJ1-5
D gene: TRBD1
CDR3 DNA: TGTGCCAGCAGCTTAAATACAGGGGGTAGCAATCAGCCCCAGCATTTT
CDR3 protein: CASSLNTGGSNQPQHF

V gene: TRBV7-2
clone size: -
J gene: TRBJ2-1
D gene: -
CDR3 DNA: TGTGCCAGCAGCTTTTCTTCCTACAATGAGCAGTTCTTC
CDR3 protein: CASSFSSYNEQFF

V gene: TRBV28
clone size: -
J gene: TRBJ2-1
D gene: -
CDR3 DNA: TGTGCCAGCAGTTCGGTGGGGGCCGGGGGGTACAATGAGCAGTTCTTC
CDR3 protein: CASSSVGAGGYNEQFF

V gene: TRBV19
clone size: -
J gene: TRBJ1-5
D gene: -
CDR3 DNA: TGTGCCAGTAAGCGAGAGGCACCCCTAAATCAGCCCCAGCATTTT
CDR3 protein: CASKREAPLNQPQHF

V gene: TRBV2
clone size: once
J gene: TRBJ2-1
D gene: TRBD2
CDR3 DNA: TGTGCCAGCAATCGGGGGGGGCTCAGAAATGAGCAGTTCTTC
CDR3 protein: CASNRGGLRNEQFF

V gene: TRBV11-2
clone size: -
J gene: TRBJ1-2
D gene: TRBD1
CDR3 DNA: TGTGCCAGCAGCCTTTCTCTCTCTTGGACAGGGCATGGCTACACCTTC
CDR3 protein: CASSLSLSWTGHGYTF

V gene: TRBV6-5
clone size: once
J gene: TRBJ1-2
D gene: -
CDR3 DNA: TGTGCCAGCAGTTCCAGCTATGGCTACACCTTC
CDR3 protein: CASSSSYGYTF

V gene: TRBV29-1
clone size: -
J gene: TRBJ1-1
D gene: -
CDR3 DNA: TGCAGCGTTGAAGAGGGCCCGGGCCGAGGGAAGAACACTGAAGCTTTCTTT
CDR3 protein: CSVEEGPGRGKNTEAFF

V gene: TRBV9
clone size: -
J gene: TRBJ2-3
D gene: -
CDR3 DNA: TGTGCCAGCAGCGTAGCGACTTGGACAGATACGCAGTATTTT
CDR3 protein: CASSVATWTDTQYF

V gene: TRBV6-5
clone size: -
J gene: TRBJ2-1
D gene: -
CDR3 DNA: TGTGCCAGCAGTCCCAACTCCTACAATGAGCAGTTCTTC
CDR3 protein: CASSPNSYNEQFF

V gene: TRBV9
clone size: -
J gene: TRBJ1-1
D gene: -
CDR3 DNA: TGTGCCAGCAGCGTGCAGGGGAACACTGAAGCTTTCTTT
CDR3 protein: CASSVQGNTEAFF

V gene: TRBV12-2
clone size: -
J gene: TRBJ1-1
D gene: -
CDR3 DNA: TGTGCAAGTCGCCCCACCGGGGGGGGGCAAACTGAAGCTTTCTTT
CDR3 protein: CASRPTGGGQTEAFF

V gene: TRBV24-1
clone size: -
J gene: TRBJ1-4
D gene: TRBD1
CDR3 DNA: TGTGCCACCAGTGACACACAGGGGAAACATGAAAAACTGTTTTTT
CDR3 protein: CATSDTQGKHEKLFF

V gene: TRBV9
clone size: -
J gene: TRBJ2-1
D gene: -
CDR3 DNA: TGTGCCAGCAGCTGGGGCAGCCCGGATAATGAGCAGTTCTTC
CDR3 protein: CASSWGSPDNEQFF

V gene: TRBV6-5
clone size: -
J gene: TRBJ2-5
D gene: -
CDR3 DNA: TGTGCCAGCAGTAGACCAGGGGGGTGGGAGACCCAGTACTTC
CDR3 protein: CASSRPGGWETQYF

V gene: TRBV2
clone size: -
J gene: TRBJ1-1
D gene: -
CDR3 DNA: TGTGCCATCCGCCCGGAGGGAGACACTGAAGCTTTCTTT
CDR3 protein: CAIRPEGDTEAFF

V gene: TRBV19
clone size: -
J gene: TRBJ2-1
D gene: TRBD2
CDR3 DNA: TGTGCCAGTAGTATCAGGTTCGGGGGGGCCCCCTACAATGAGCAGTTCTTC
CDR3 protein: CASSIRFGGAPYNEQFF

V gene: TRBV7-2
clone size: few
J gene: TRBJ1-4
D gene: -
CDR3 DNA: TGTGCCAGCAGCTCCGCGGGACGGGCGTCTAAACTGTTTTTT
CDR3 protein: CASSSAGRASKLFF

V gene: TRBV3-1/TRBV3-2
clone size: -
J gene: TRBJ1-6
D gene: -
CDR3 DNA: TGTGCCAGCAGCTTCGGACATAATAATTCACCCCTCCACTTT
CDR3 protein: CASSFGHNNSPLHF